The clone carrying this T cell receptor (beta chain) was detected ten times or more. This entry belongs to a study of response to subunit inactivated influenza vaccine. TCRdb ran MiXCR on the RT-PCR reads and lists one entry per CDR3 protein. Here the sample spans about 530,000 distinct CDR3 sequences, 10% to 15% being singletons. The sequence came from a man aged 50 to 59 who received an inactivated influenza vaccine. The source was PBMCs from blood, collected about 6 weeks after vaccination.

CDR3 DNA sequence: TGCGCCAGCAACCCTAGCGGGGTTCACTATGAGCAGTTCTTC. Translated: CASNPSGVHYEQFF. This chain joins TRBV5-1 and TRBJ2-1; 9 bases align to TRBD2. The CDR3 contains 14 residues. Germline CDR1 is SGHRS and CDR2 is YFSETQ. J gave up 8 bases and V 6 bases, and 9 bases lay outside the gene matches. The entire variable domain, with the rest obtained from reference TRBV5-1 and TRBJ2-1, is as follows: KAGVTQTPRYLIKTRGQQVTLSCSPISGHRSVSWYQQTPGQGLQFLFEYFSETQRNKGNFPGRFSGRQFSNSRSEMNVSTLELGDSALYLCASNPSGVHYEQFFGPGTRLTVL.